A single sample gave rise to the 14 T cell receptor beta chains below, sequenced in a study of blood T cell repertoires in COVID-19 (dated by TCRdb to about 2020). Receptor libraries were prepared by the immunoSEQ multiplex PCR assay. Here the immuneACCESS table is served through TCRdb, limited to in-frame sequences with V and J called. Missing clones are a known gap in these copies; in checked studies unresolved V genes cover under half, and the rest lacks a known reason. The sample table contains some 200,000 clones; only one count was recorded for about 84% of them. The biggest ten clones account for 9.5% to 15% of the sample. Sequenced: peripheral blood. The receptors were sampled from a human donor in a cohort sampled during active COVID-19.

CDR3 sequence: CSVLPDRGRHYGYTF. CDR3 nucleotide sequence: TGCAGCGTTCTACCGGACAGGGGGCGGCACTATGGCTACACCTTC. This chain joins TRBV29-1 and TRBJ1-2; TRBD1 matches at 11 bases. The CDR3 spans 15 residues. The V and J ends lost 5 bases and 3 bases, in that order; junction bases with no gene match: 8. The V gene's germline CDR1 is SQVTM and CDR2 ANQGSEA.

This clone was observed a few times. This chain uses TRBV18 with TRBJ2-2; the match to TRBD1 covers 8 bases. CDR3 size: 16 residues. From germline, CDR1 is KGHSH and CDR2 LQKENI. V trimming: 3 bases; J trimming: 2 bases; junction bases outside the gene matches: 5. The CDR3 here is CASSPWTGLNTGELFF. CDR3 bases: TGTGCCAGCTCACCGTGGACAGGGTTAAACACCGGGGAGCTGTTTTTT.

The DNA of the CDR3 is TGTGCCAGCAGTTTAAAGGGGAAGCACACTGAAGCTTTCTTT. It translates to CASSLKGKHTEAFF. V usage is TRBV28 and J usage is TRBJ1-1; maybe TRBD1 (5 bases). The CDR3 totals 14 residues. The germline gives CDR1 MDHEN, CDR2 SYDVKM. V was clipped by 2 bases and J by 3 bases, with 10 bases between them.

The genes are TRBV10-3 and TRBJ2-7, with a weak D call TRBD2 (6 bases). The germline V gene has CDR1 ENHRY and CDR2 SYGVKD. The CDR3 is 14 amino acids. Trimming removed 3 bases at V and 5 bases at J, with 14 bases between. In DNA form, the CDR3 reads TGTGCCATCAGTGATCGTCCAGGGACTGACGAGCAGTACTTC. Its protein is CAISDRPGTDEQYF.

This clone was detected once. The chain links TRBV18 to TRBJ2-6, with a weak D call TRBD2 (6 bases). This CDR3 contains 16 residues. Germline CDR1 and CDR2: KGHSH and LQKENI. V was cut by 1 base and J by 2 bases, with 9 bases left in between. CDR3 protein: CASSPRTGAGANVLTF. CDR3 bases: TGTGCCAGCTCACCACGTACGGGGGCTGGGGCCAACGTCCTGACTTTC.

V gene TRBV18 combines with J gene TRBJ1-5, with 9 bases lining up with TRBD1. Germline V gives CDR1 KGHSH, CDR2 LQKENI. J gave up 9 bases and V 3 bases, and 18 bases lay outside the gene matches. The CDR3 loop spans 18 amino acids. The chain's CDR3 is CASSPRPGQGGSEAPQHF. The CDR3 DNA reads as TGTGCCAGCTCACCGCGTCCGGGACAGGGCGGGAGTGAAGCGCCCCAGCATTTT. The entire variable domain, with the rest obtained from reference TRBV18 and TRBJ1-5, is as follows: NAGVMQNPRHLVRRRGQEARLRCSPMKGHSHVYWYRQLPEEGLKFMVYLQKENIIDESGMPKERFSAEFPKEGPSILRIQQVVRGDSAAYFCASSPRPGQGGSEAPQHFGDGTRLSIL.

This clone has a handful of counts. The chain joins TRBV30 to TRBJ2-7, with TRBD2 matching over 8 bases. Germline-derived CDR1 and CDR2 are GTSNPN and SVGIG (reference sequence). V trimming: 4 bases; J trimming: 2 bases; junction bases outside the gene matches: 7. The CDR3 extends over 14 amino acids. In DNA form, the CDR3 reads TGTGCCTGGAAAAGGTCAGCGGGGGCCTACGAGCAGTACTTC. Translation gives CAWKRSAGAYEQYF.

The V and J genes are TRBV7-3 and TRBJ1-2; D remains ambiguous. The V and J ends lost 5 bases and 6 bases respectively, with 19 bases between them. The germline gives CDR1 SGHTA, CDR2 FQGTGA. The CDR3 sequence is 15 residues long. The CDR3: CASSRQKVEEDGYTF. CDR3 bases: TGTGCCAGCAGCCGTCAAAAGGTTGAAGAGGATGGCTACACCTTC.

The J gene is TRBJ1-1, the V gene TRBV20-1; no reliable D call. Trimming left V 3 bases short and J 3 bases short, with 11 bases between. Germline V CDR1 and CDR2: DFQATT, SNEGSKA (reference sequence). This CDR3 has 13 amino acids. The CDR3 sequence: CSASLRGDTEAFF. CDR3 DNA sequence: TGCAGTGCTAGTCTACGCGGAGACACTGAAGCTTTCTTT.

The V gene is TRBV11-2, the J gene TRBJ2-1; 7 bases align to TRBD2. This CDR3 has 16 residues. The trim removed 5 bases at V and 2 bases at J, leaving 9 bases unmatched. Germline CDR1 SGHAT, CDR2 FQNNGV. CDR3: CASSARLAETYNEQFF. The CDR3 DNA sequence: TGTGCCAGCAGCGCCCGACTAGCAGAAACCTACAATGAGCAGTTCTTC. Based on the CDR3 plus reference TRBV11-2 and TRBJ2-1, the full variable domain is EAGVAQSPRYKIIEKRQSVAFWCNPISGHATLYWYQQILGQGPKLLIQFQNNGVVDDSQLPKDRFSAERLKGVDSTLKIQPAKLEDSAVYLCASSARLAETYNEQFFGPGTRLTVL.

This clone was recorded once. An end of the junction does not agree with germline; a read error may underlie this. V usage is TRBV7-7 and J usage is TRBJ2-5; 7 bases match TRBD1. Germline V gene lookup returns CDR1 SSHAT and CDR2 FNYEAQ (reference sequence). The CDR3 is made up of 13 amino acids. The CDR3 nucleotides are TGTGCTAGCAGCCTCACAGGGGAGGAGACCCAGTACTTC. Translated, it gives CASSLTGEETQYF.

This chain links TRBV20-1 with TRBJ2-4; 8 positions agree with TRBD2. V lost 3 bases to trimming and J lost 7 bases; unmatched junction nucleotides: 11. CDR3 length: 15 amino acids. Germline V gene data show CDR1 as DFQATT and CDR2 as SNEGSKA (reference sequence). In DNA, the CDR3 is TGCAGTGCTAGTCGGAGCGGGAGTAGCCTCAACATTCAGTACTTC. Its protein product is CSASRSGSSLNIQYF.

The chain combines TRBV28 with TRBJ2-7; TRBD1 agrees at 7 bases. Germline assignment: CDR1 MDHEN and CDR2 SYDVKM. V dropped 2 bases and J dropped 4; count of bases not matched to a gene: 5. The CDR3 length is 14 residues. The CDR3 reads CASSLDQGVYEQYF. The DNA of the CDR3 is TGTGCCAGCAGTTTAGATCAGGGGGTATACGAGCAGTACTTC. The full variable domain, in which reference TRBV28 and TRBJ2-7 provide the parts outside the CDR3, is DVKVTQSSRYLVKRTGEKVFLECVQDMDHENMFWYRQDPGLGLRLIYFSYDVKMKEKGDIPEGYSVSREKKERFSLILESASTNQTSMYLCASSLDQGVYEQYFGPGTRLTVT.

The rearrangement uses TRBV6-5 and TRBJ2-3; TRBD2 aligns across 7 bases. CDR3 length: 15 residues. V lost 5 bases to trimming and J lost 1 base; unmatched junction nucleotides: 6. Germline V gene data show CDR1 as MNHEY and CDR2 as SVGAGI. CDR3 residues: CASSKLAPGTDTQYF. The CDR3 DNA reads TGTGCCAGCAGTAAACTAGCGCCAGGCACAGATACGCAGTATTTT.